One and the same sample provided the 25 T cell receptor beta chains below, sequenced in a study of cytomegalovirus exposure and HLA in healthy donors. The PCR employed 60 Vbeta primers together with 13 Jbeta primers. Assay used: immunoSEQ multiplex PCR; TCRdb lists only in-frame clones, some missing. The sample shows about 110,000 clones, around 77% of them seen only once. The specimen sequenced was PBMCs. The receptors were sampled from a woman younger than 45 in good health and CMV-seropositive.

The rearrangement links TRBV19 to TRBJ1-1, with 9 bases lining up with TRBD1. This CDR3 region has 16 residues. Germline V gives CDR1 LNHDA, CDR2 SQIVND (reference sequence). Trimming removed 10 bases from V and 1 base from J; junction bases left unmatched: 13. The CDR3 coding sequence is TGTGCCACCGCACAGGGGGCACCGGGCAAGAACACTGAAGCTTTCTTT. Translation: CATAQGAPGKNTEAFF.

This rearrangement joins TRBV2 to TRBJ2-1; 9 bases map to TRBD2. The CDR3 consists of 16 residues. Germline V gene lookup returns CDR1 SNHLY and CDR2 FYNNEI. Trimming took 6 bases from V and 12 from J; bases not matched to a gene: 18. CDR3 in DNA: TGTGCCAGCAGGGAATGGGCTAGCGGGATGGCCCGGGGGCAGTTCTTC. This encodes CASREWASGMARGQFF.

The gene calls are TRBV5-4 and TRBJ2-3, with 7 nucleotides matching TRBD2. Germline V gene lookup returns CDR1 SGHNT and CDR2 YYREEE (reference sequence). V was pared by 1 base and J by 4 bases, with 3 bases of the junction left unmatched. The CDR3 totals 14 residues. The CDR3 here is CASSLSGGSDTQYF. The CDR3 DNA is TGTGCCAGCAGCTTGTCGGGAGGATCAGATACGCAGTATTTT.

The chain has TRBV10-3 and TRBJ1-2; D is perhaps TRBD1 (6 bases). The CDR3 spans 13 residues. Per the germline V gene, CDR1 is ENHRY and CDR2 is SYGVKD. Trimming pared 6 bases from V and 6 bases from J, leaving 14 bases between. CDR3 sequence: CAIRQLGQHGYTF. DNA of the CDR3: TGTGCCATCAGACAACTAGGACAGCATGGCTACACCTTC.

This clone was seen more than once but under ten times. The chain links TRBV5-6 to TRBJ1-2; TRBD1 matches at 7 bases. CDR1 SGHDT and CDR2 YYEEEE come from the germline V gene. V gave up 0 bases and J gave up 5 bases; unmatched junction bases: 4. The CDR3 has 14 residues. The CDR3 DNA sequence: TGTGCCAGCAGCTTGGGACAGGGTCGTTATGGCTACACCTTC. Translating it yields CASSLGQGRYGYTF.

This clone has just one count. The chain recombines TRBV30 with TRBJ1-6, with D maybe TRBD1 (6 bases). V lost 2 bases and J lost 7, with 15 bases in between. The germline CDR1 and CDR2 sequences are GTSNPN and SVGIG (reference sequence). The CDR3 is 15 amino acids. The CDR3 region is CAWSLAGVTNSPLHF. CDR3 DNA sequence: TGTGCCTGGAGTCTTGCAGGGGTCACGAATTCACCCCTCCACTTT.

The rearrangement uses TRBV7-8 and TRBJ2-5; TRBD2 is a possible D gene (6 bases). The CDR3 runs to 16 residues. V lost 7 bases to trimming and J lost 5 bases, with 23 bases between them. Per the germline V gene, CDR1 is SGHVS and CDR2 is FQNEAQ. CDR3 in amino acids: CASTKPRLVAYETQYF. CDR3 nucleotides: TGTGCCAGCACCAAGCCGAGACTAGTAGCTTATGAGACCCAGTACTTC.

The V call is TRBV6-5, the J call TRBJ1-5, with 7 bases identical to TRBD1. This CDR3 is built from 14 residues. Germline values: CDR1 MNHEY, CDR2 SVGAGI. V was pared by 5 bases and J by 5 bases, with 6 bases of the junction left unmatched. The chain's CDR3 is CASSPLRGDQPQHF. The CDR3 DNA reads TGTGCCAGCAGTCCACTCAGGGGGGATCAGCCCCAGCATTTT.

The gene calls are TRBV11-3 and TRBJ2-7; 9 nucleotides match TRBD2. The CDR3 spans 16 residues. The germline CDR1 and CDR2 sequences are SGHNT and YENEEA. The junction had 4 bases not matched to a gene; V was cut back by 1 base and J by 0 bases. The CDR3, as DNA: TGTGCCAGCAGCTTAGGCGGGAGGGCCGTCTCCTACGAGCAGTACTTC. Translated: CASSLGGRAVSYEQYF.

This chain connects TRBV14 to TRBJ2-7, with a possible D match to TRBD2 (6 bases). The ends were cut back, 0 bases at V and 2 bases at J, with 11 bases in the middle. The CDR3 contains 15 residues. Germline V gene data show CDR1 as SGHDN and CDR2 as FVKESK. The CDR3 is CASSQELALTYEQYF. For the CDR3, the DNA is TGTGCCAGCAGCCAAGAGCTAGCGCTTACCTACGAGCAGTACTTC.

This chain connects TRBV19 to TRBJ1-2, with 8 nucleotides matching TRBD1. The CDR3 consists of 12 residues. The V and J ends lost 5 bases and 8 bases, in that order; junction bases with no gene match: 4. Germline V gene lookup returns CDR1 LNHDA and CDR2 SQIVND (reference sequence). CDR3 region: CASSQGAWGYTF. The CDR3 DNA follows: TGTGCCAGTAGTCAGGGGGCATGGGGCTACACCTTC. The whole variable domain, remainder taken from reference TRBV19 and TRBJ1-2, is DGGITQSPKYLFRKEGQNVTLSCEQNLNHDAMYWYRQDPGQGLRLIYYSQIVNDFQKGDIAEGYSVSREKKESFPLTVTSAQKNPTAFYLCASSQGAWGYTFGSGTRLTVV.

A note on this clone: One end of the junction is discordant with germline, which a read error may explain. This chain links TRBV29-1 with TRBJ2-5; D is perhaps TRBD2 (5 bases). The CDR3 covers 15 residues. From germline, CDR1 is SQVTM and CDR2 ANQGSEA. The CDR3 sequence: CGVFKLSSSQETQYF. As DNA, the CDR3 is TGCGGCGTCTTCAAGTTATCTAGCTCTCAAGAGACCCAGTACTTC.

The CDR3 here is CASRPGGGNYGYTF. The CDR3 DNA sequence: TGTGCCAGCAGACCAGGGGGCGGTAACTATGGCTACACCTTC. The chain employs TRBV11-2 and TRBJ1-2, with TRBD1 matching over 8 bases. The germline CDR1 and CDR2 sequences are SGHAT and FQNNGV. The CDR3 length is 14 residues. J gave up 1 base and V 6 bases, and 4 bases lay outside the gene matches.

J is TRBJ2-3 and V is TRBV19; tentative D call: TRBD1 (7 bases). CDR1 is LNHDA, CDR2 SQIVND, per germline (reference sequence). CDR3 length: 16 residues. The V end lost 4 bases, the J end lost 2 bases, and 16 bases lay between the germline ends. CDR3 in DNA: TGTGCCAGTAGTACAAGGGGGGACAGATTCACAGATACGCAGTATTTT. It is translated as CASSTRGDRFTDTQYF.

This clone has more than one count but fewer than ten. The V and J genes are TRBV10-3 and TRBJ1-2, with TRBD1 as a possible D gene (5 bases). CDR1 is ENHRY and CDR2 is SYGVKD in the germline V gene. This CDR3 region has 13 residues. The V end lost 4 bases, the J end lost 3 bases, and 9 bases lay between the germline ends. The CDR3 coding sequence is TGTGCCATCAGTGCAGGGCAAGACTATGGCTACACCTTC. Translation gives CAISAGQDYGYTF.

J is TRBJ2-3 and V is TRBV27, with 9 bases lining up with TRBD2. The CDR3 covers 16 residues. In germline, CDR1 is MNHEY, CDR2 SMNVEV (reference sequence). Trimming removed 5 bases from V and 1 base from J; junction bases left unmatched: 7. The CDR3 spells CASSSVAGVGTDTQYF. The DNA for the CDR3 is TGTGCCAGCAGTAGCGTAGCGGGAGTAGGCACAGATACGCAGTATTTT.

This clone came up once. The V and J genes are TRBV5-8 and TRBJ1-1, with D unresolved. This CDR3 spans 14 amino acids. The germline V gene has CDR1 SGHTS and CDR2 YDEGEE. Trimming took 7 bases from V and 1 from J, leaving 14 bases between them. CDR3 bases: TGTGCCAGCGGGCCGGCTTGGGCGAACACTGAAGCTTTCTTT. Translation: CASGPAWANTEAFF.

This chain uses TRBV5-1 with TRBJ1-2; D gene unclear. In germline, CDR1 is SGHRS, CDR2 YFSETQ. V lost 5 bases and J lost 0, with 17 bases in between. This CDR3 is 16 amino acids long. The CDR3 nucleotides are TGCGCCAGCAGTTCCCTTCCCAGGACTTCTAACTATGGCTACACCTTC. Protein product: CASSSLPRTSNYGYTF.

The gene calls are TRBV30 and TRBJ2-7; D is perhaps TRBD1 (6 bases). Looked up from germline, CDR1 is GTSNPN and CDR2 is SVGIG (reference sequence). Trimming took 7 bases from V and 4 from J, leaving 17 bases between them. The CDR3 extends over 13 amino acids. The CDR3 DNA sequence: TGTGCCTTCACCGTGGACAGCGCATACGAGCAGTACTTC. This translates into CAFTVDSAYEQYF. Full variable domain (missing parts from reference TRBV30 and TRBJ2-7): SQTIHQWPATLVQPVGSPLSLECTVEGTSNPNLYWYRQAAGRGLQLLFYSVGIGQISSEVPQNLSASRPQDRQFILSSKKLLLSDSGFYLCAFTVDSAYEQYFGPGTRLTVT.

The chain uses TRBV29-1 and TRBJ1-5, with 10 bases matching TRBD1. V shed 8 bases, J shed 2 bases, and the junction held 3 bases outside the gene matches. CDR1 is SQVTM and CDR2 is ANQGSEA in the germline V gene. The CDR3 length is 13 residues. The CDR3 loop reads CSYGQGGNQPQHF. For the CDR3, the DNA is TGCAGCTACGGACAGGGGGGCAATCAGCCCCAGCATTTT.

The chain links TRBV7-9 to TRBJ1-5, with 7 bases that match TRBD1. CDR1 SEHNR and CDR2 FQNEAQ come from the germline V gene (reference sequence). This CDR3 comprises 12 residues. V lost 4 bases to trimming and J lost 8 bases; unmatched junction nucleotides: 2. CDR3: CASSSTGEPQHF. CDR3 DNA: TGTGCCAGCAGCTCTACAGGGGAGCCCCAGCATTTT.

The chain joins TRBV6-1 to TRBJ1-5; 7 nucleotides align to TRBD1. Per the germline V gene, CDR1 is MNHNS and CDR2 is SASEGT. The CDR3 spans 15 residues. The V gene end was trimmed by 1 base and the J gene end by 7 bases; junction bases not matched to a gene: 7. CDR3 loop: CASSEVQGIYQPQHF. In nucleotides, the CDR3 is TGTGCCAGCAGTGAAGTACAGGGGATATACCAGCCCCAGCATTTT.

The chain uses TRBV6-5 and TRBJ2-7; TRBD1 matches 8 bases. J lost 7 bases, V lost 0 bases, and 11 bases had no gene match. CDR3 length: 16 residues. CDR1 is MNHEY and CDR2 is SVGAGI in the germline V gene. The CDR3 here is CASSYSVGQGAREQYF. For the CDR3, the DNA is TGTGCCAGCAGTTACTCAGTCGGGCAGGGGGCTAGGGAGCAGTACTTC.

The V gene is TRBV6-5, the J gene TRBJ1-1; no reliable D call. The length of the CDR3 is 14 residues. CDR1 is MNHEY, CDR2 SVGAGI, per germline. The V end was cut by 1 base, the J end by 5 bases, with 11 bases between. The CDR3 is CASSYLRSETEAFF. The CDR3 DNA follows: TGTGCCAGCAGTTACTTACGGTCCGAGACTGAAGCTTTCTTT.

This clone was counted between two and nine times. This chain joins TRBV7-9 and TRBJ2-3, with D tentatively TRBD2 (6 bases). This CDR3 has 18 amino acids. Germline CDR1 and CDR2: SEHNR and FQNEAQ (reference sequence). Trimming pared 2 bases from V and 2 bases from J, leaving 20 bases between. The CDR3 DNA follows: TGTGCCAGCAGCTTACGGTCTTGGGGGGAGCTTACCACAGATACGCAGTATTTT. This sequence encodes CASSLRSWGELTTDTQYF.